Listed below are T cell receptor beta chains from one sample, sequenced in a study of regulatory T cells in long-lasting Graves disease. A single record per CDR3 protein comes from TCRdb applying MiXCR to the multiplex PCR reads. The table includes around 480,000 distinct CDR3 sequences, roughly 16% detected once. The data also belong to a second study, concerning T cells in Graves' hyperthyroidism and ophthalmopathy.

The specimen was peripheral blood mononuclear cells (PBMCs), collected at new diagnosis, from a patient treated with antithyroid drugs. Receptors originate from a man aged 35 to 55 with Graves disease. CDR3s include the opening cysteine and the closing phenylalanine or tryptophan. D genes are given only for firm matches. The listing skips clone size in some rows; elsewhere it reads once, few, many or a size class.

>.|TRBV7-9|many|TRBJ1-1
TGTGCCAGCAGCTCCGGGGGTTTGGACACTGAAGCTTTCTTT
CASSSGGLDTEAFF
>.|TRBV11-2|many|TRBJ2-7
TGTGCCAGCAGCTTTGGCCCGGGTGCTCGTCCCTACGAGCAGTACTTC
CASSFGPGARPYEQYF
>.|TRBV12-3/TRBV12-4|many|TRBJ1-1
TGTGCCAGCAGTTTATGGACAGCCGACACTGAAGCTTTCTTT
CASSLWTADTEAFF
>TRBD1|TRBV30|few|TRBJ1-2
TGTGCCTTACCGGGACAGGGATTCTATGGCTACACCTTC
CALPGQGFYGYTF
>.|TRBV5-4|few|TRBJ1-1
TGTGCCAGCAGCCGAATCGTAGTCGGGAACACTGAAGCTTTCTTT
CASSRIVVGNTEAFF
>TRBD2|TRBV27|few|TRBJ2-3
TGTGCCAGCAGTTTGGCCCCGGGACTAAGGACAGATACGCAGTATTTT
CASSLAPGLRTDTQYF
>.|TRBV5-4|.|TRBJ2-5
TGTGCCAGCAGCTACGCCTGGGGGACCGAGACCCAGTACTTC
CASSYAWGTETQYF
>TRBD2|TRBV2|many|TRBJ2-3
TGTGCCAGCAGTGAGGGGACTAGCGGCACAGATACGCAGTATTTT
CASSEGTSGTDTQYF
>TRBD1|TRBV2|many|TRBJ1-1
TGTGCCAGCAGTGAAGCCTTGCAGGGGGCAAGGACTGAAGCTTTCTTT
CASSEALQGARTEAFF
>.|TRBV6-2/TRBV6-3|many|TRBJ2-1
TGTGCCAGCAGTTATCGGACTAAACCATACAATGAGCAGTTCTTC
CASSYRTKPYNEQFF
>.|TRBV27|few|TRBJ2-2
TGTGCCACCCTAGGAGGCGGGGAGCTGTCTTTT
CATLGGGELSF
>.|TRBV20-1|few|TRBJ2-3
TGCAGTGCTTCTCTGGACAGCCAATCGGATACGCAGTATTTT
CSASLDSQSDTQYF
>.|TRBV7-9|many|TRBJ2-3
TGTGCCAGCAGCTTAATCACAGATACGCAGTATTTT
CASSLITDTQYF
>TRBD2|TRBV27|many|TRBJ2-5
TGTGCCAGCAGTTTACGGCGGGAGCGGGAAGAGACCCAGTACTTC
CASSLRREREETQYF
>.|TRBV7-6|.|TRBJ2-1
TGTGCCAGCAGCTTAAGTGATTGGGGCCACCGTGGGAATGAGCAGTTCTTC
CASSLSDWGHRGNEQFF
>.|TRBV25-1|.|TRBJ2-3
TGTGCCAGCAGTGAATATAAGGGAAGCACAGATACGCAGTATTTT
CASSEYKGSTDTQYF
>.|TRBV9|many|TRBJ2-7
TGTGCCAGCAGCGCTTCGCCTTCGGGACGCGAGCAGTACTTC
CASSASPSGREQYF
>TRBD1|TRBV18|many|TRBJ2-5
TGTGCCAGCTCACCGACAGGGTACACCAAGACCCAGTACTTC
CASSPTGYTKTQYF
>.|TRBV5-1|many|TRBJ2-3
TGTGCCAGCAGCGCAGGACACACAGATACGCAGTATTTT
CASSAGHTDTQYF
>.|TRBV2|many|TRBJ2-7
TGTGCCAGCCTTGCTAGCGCGTTATCCTACGAGCAGTACTTC
CASLASALSYEQYF